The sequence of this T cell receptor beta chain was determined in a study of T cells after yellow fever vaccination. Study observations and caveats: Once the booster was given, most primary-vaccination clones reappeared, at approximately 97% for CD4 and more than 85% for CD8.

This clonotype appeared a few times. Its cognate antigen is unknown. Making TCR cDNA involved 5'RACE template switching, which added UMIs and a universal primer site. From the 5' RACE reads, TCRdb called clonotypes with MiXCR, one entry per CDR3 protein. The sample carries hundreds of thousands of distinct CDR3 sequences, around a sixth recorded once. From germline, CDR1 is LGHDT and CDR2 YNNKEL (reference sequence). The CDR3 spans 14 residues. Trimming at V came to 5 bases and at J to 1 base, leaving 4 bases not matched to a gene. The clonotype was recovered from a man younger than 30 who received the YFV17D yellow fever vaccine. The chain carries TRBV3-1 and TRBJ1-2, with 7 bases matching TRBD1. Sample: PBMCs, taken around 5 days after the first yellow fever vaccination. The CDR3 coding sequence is TGTGCCAGCAGCTACCGGGACAGTAACTATGGCTACACCTTC. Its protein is CASSYRDSNYGYTF.